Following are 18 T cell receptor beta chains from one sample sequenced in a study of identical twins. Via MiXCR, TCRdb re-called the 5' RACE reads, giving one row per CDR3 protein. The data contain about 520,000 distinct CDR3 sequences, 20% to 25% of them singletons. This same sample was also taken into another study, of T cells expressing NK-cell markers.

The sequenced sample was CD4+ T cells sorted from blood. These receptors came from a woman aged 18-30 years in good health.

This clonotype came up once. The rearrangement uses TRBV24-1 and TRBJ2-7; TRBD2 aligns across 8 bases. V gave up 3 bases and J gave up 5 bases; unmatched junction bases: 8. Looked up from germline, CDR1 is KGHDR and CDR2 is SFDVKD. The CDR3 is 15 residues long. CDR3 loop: CATSDGSSGNHEQYF. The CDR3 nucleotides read TGTGCCACCAGTGATGGTAGTAGCGGGAACCACGAGCAGTACTTC.

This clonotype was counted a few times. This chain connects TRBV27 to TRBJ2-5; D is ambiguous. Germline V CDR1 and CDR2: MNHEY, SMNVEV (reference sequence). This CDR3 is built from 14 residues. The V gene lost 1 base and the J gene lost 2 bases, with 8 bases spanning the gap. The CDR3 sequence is CASSLYRGQETQYF. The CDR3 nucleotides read TGTGCCAGCAGTTTATATAGAGGTCAAGAGACCCAGTACTTC.

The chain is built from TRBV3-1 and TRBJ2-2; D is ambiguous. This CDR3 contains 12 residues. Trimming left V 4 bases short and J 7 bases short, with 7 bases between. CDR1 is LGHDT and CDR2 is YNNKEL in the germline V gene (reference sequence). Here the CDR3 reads CASSPIHGELFF. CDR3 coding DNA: TGTGCCAGCAGCCCAATACACGGGGAGCTGTTTTTT.

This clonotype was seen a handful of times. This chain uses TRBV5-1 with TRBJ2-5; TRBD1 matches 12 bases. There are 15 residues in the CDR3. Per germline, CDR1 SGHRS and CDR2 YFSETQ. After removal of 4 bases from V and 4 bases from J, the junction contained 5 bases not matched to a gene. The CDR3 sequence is CASSPGDRGLETQYF. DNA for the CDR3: TGCGCCAGCAGCCCAGGGGACAGGGGGCTAGAGACCCAGTACTTC.

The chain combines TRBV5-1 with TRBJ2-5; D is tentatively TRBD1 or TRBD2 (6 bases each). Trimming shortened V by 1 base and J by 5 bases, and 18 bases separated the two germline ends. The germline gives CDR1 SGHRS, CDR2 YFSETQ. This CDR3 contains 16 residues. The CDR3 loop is CASSLRLGTPSETQYF. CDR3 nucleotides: TGCGCCAGCAGCTTGCGACTAGGGACACCGTCGGAGACCCAGTACTTC.

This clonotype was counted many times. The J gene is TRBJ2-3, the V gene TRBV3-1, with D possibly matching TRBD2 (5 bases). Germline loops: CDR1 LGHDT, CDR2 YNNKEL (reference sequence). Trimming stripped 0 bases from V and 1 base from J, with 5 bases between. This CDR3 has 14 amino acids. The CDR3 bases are TGTGCCAGCAGCCAAGAGAGGGGCACAGATACGCAGTATTTT. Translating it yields CASSQERGTDTQYF.

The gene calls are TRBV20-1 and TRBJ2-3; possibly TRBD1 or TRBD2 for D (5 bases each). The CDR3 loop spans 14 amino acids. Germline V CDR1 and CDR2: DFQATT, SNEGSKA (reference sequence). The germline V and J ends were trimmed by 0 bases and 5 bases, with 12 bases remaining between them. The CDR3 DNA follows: TGCAGTGCTAGAGATTTCTCGGGGCAAGATACGCAGTATTTT. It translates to CSARDFSGQDTQYF.

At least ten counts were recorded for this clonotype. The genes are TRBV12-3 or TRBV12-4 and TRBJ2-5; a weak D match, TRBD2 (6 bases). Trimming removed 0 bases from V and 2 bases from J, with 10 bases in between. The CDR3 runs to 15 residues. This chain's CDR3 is CASSLAGGIQETQYF. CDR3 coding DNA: TGTGCCAGCAGTTTAGCGGGAGGAATTCAAGAGACCCAGTACTTC.

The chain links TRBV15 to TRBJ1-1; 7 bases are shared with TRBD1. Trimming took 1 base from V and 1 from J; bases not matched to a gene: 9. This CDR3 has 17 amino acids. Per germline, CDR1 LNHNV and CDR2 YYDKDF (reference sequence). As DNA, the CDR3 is TGTGCCACCAGCAGAGGTTCAGGGGGTAGGTCGAACACTGAAGCTTTCTTT. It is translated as CATSRGSGGRSNTEAFF. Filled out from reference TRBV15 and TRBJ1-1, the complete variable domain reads DAMVIQNPRYQVTQFGKPVTLSCSQTLNHNVMYWYQQKSSQAPKLLFHYYDKDFNNEADTPDNFQSRRPNTSFCFLDIRSPGLGDTAMYLCATSRGSGGRSNTEAFFGQGTRLTVV.

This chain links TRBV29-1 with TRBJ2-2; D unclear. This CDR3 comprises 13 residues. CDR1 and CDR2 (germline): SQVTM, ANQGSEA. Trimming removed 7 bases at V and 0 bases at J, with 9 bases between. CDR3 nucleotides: TGCAGCGGTAACGTCGCGAACACCGGGGAGCTGTTTTTT. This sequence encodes CSGNVANTGELFF.

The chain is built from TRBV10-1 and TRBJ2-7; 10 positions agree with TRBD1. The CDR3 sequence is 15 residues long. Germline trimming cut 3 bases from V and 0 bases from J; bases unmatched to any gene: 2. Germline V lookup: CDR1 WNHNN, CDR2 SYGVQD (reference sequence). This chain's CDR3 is CASSDWTGGSYEQYF. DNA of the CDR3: TGCGCCAGCAGTGACTGGACAGGGGGCTCCTACGAGCAGTACTTC.

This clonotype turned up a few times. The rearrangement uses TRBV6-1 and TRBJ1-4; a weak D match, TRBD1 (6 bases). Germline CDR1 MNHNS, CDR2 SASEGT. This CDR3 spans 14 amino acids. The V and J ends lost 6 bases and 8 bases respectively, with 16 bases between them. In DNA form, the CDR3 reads TGTGCCAGCAGGAAAACAGGGATTAAGGAAAAACTGTTTTTT. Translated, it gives CASRKTGIKEKLFF.

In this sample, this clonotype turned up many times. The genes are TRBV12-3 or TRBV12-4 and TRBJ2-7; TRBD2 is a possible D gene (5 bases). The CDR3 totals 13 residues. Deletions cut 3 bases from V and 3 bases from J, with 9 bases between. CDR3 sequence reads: CASSLMGVYEQYF. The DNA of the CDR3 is TGTGCCAGCAGTTTGATGGGAGTCTACGAGCAGTACTTC.

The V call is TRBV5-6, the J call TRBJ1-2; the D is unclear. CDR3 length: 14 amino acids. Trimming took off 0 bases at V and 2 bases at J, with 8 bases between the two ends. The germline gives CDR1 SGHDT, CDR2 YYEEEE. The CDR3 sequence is CASSLVEINYGYTF. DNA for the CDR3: TGTGCCAGCAGCTTGGTGGAGATAAACTATGGCTACACCTTC.

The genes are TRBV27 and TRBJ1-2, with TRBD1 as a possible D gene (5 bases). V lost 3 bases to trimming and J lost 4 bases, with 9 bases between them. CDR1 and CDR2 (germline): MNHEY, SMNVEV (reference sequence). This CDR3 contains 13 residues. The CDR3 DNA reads TGTGCCAGCAGTTTCATGAGGGGCTATGGCTACACCTTC. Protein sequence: CASSFMRGYGYTF.

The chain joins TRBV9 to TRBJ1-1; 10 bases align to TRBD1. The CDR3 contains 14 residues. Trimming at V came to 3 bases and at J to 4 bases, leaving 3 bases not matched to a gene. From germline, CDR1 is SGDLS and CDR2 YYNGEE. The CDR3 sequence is CASSGTGGVTEAFF. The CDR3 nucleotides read TGTGCCAGCAGCGGGACAGGGGGAGTCACTGAAGCTTTCTTT. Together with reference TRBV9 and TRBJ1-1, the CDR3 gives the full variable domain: DSGVTQTPKHLITATGQRVTLRCSPRSGDLSVYWYQQSLDQGLQFLIQYYNGEERAKGNILERFSAQQFPDLHSELNLSSLELGDSALYFCASSGTGGVTEAFFGQGTRLTVV.

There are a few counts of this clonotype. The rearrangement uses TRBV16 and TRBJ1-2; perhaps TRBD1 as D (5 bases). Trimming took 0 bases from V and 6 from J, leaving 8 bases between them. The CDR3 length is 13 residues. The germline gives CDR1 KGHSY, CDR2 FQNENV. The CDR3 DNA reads TGTGCCAGCAGCCAATCCACCAGGGATGGCTACACCTTC. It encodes CASSQSTRDGYTF.

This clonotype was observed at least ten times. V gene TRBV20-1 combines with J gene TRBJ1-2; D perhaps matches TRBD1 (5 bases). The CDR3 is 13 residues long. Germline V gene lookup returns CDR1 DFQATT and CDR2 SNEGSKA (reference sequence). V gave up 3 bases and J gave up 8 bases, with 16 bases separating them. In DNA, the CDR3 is TGCAGTGCTAGGAGGCAGGGATCGGGCGGCTACACCTTC. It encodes CSARRQGSGGYTF.